This record looks at one T cell receptor (beta chain) sequence and its context. This entry comes from a study of blood T cell repertoires in COVID-19. Overall study context: Sites across the United States, Italy and Spain contributed samples from acute and convalescent COVID-19.

Original processing notes: By means of reference gene primer amplification, nucleated cell counts were estimated. Only in-frame clones appear in the TCRdb table, and some are missing; sequencing was by immunoSEQ multiplex PCR. V and J calls and clone size are those listed in that table; D and trimming were worked out from the DNA. The table has about 160,000 clones, 60% to 85% seen once. Germline-derived CDR1 and CDR2 are MNHEY and SVGAGI. Trimming took 7 bases from V and 1 from J, leaving 13 bases between them. This CDR3 has 14 residues. The specimen was peripheral blood. The clonotype was recovered from a man between 60 and 75 years old with acute or convalescent COVID-19. V is TRBV6-5 and J is TRBJ1-1, with D tentatively TRBD1 (5 bases). The CDR3 nucleotides read TGTGCCAGCACCCCGGGGGGATCGAACACTGAAGCTTTCTTT. Translating it yields CASTPGGSNTEAFF.